This T cell receptor (beta chain) comes out of a study of T cell responses to AZD1222 COVID-19 vaccine. The CDR3 sequence is 15 residues long. With V trimmed by 0 bases and J by 3 bases, 0 bases remained unmatched. The germline gives CDR1 SGHNT, CDR2 YENEEA. Points on this clone: The antigen is unknown.

Assay used: immunoSEQ multiplex PCR; TCRdb lists only in-frame clones, some missing. Among roughly 100,000 clones, approximately 89% were seen once, and the ten largest hold 44%. The study's findings and limits: The donors showed a predominance of white British ancestry and of females, with possible underestimation of clonal diversity.

The chain combines TRBV11-3 with TRBJ2-2, with 8 nucleotides matching TRBD2. The receptor was isolated from an adult who received the AZD1222 COVID-19 vaccine. The source material was peripheral blood, sampled 28 days after the second AZD1222 dose. This CDR3 is CASSLERGDTGELFF. DNA for the CDR3: TGTGCCAGCAGCTTAGAGCGGGGGGACACCGGGGAGCTGTTTTTT.